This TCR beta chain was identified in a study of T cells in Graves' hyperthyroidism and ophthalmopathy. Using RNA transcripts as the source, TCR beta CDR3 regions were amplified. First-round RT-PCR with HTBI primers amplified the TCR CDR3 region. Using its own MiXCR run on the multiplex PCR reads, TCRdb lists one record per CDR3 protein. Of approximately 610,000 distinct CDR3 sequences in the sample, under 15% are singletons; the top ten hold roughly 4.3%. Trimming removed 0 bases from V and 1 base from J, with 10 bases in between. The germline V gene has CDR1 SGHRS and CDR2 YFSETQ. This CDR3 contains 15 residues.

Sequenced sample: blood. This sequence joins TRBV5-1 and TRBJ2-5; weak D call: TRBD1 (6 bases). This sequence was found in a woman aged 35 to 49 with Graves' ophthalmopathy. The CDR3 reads CASSLVGQLQETQYF. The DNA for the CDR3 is TGCGCCAGCAGCTTGGTTGGACAGCTCCAAGAGACCCAGTACTTC.